A single sample is the source of the 3 T cell receptor beta chains below, sequenced in a study of response to subunit inactivated influenza vaccine. Each CDR3 protein gets one entry after TCRdb re-called the RT-PCR reads with MiXCR. The profile shows hundreds of thousands of distinct CDR3 sequences, 10% to 15% of them singletons. The starting material was PBMCs from blood, obtained 35 to 45 days after vaccination. Receptors were obtained from a man in his fifties or sixties who received an inactivated influenza vaccine.

The chain has TRBV12-3 or TRBV12-4 and TRBJ1-2; 7 bases fit TRBD1. J lost 7 bases, V lost 6 bases, and 5 bases had no gene match. CDR3 length: 12 residues. The CDR3 coding sequence is TGTGCCAGCAGAACAGGGGCGGGTGGCTACACCTTC. It is translated as CASRTGAGGYTF.

The chain has TRBV7-2 and TRBJ2-7; 8 bases are shared with TRBD1. Germline CDR1 is SGHTA and CDR2 is FQGNSA. This CDR3 contains 16 residues. J lost 2 bases, V lost 0 bases, and 6 bases had no gene match. CDR3 DNA: TGTGCCAGCAGCTTAGCGGCAGGACAGGGTCCCTACGAGCAGTACTTC. It codes for CASSLAAGQGPYEQYF. Variable domain in full (rest from reference TRBV7-2 and TRBJ2-7): GAGVSQSPSNKVTEKGKDVELRCDPISGHTALYWYRQSLGQGLEFLIYFQGNSAPDKSGLPSDRFSAERTGGSVSTLTIQRTQQEDSAVYLCASSLAAGQGPYEQYFGPGTRLTVT.

This clonotype came up a few times. The chain joins TRBV6-1 to TRBJ1-3; 7 bases match TRBD1. Germline V lookup: CDR1 MNHNS, CDR2 SASEGT. This CDR3 region has 13 residues. J gave up 6 bases and V 6 bases, and 5 bases lay outside the gene matches. CDR3 sequence reads: CASRTGNENTIYF. The CDR3 nucleotides are TGTGCCAGCAGGACAGGGAATGAAAACACCATATATTTT.